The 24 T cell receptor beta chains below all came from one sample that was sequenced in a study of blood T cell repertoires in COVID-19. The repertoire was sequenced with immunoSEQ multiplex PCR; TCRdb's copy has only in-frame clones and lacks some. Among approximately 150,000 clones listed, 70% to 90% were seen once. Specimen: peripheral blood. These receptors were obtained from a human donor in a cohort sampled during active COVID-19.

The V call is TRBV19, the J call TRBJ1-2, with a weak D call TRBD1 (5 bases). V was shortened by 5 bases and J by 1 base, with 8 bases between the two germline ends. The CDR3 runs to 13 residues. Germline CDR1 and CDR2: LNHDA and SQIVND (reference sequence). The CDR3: CASSGGLNYGYTF. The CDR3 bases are TGTGCCAGTAGTGGGGGACTTAACTATGGCTACACCTTC.

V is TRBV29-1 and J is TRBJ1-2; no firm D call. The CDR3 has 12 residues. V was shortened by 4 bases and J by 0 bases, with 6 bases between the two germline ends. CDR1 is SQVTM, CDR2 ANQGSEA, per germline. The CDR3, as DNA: TGCAGCGTTGCACATTCTAACTATGGCTACACCTTC. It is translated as CSVAHSNYGYTF.

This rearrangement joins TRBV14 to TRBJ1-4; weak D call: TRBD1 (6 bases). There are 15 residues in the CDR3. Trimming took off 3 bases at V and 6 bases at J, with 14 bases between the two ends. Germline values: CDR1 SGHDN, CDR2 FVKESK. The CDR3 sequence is CASSHSVAGDEKLFF. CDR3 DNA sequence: TGTGCCAGCAGCCACAGTGTTGCAGGGGATGAAAAACTGTTTTTT. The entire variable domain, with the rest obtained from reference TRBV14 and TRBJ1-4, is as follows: EAGVTQFPSHSVIEKGQTVTLRCDPISGHDNLYWYRRVMGKEIKFLLHFVKESKQDESGMPNNRFLAERTGGTYSTLKVQPAELEDSGVYFCASSHSVAGDEKLFFGSGTQLSVL.

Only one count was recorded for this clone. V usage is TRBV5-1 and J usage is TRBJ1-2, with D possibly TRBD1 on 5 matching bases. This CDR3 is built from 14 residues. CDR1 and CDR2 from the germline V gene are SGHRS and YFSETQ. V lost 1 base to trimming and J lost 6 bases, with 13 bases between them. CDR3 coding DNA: TGCGCCAGCAGCTTGAACGGCTTAGGGGATGGCTACACCTTC. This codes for CASSLNGLGDGYTF.

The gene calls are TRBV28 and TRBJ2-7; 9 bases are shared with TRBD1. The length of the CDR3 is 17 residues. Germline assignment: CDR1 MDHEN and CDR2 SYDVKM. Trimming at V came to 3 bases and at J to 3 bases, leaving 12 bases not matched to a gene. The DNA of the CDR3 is TGTGCCAGCAGTTTTCTGTCACAGGGGGCTAAATACTACGAGCAGTACTTC. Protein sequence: CASSFLSQGAKYYEQYF. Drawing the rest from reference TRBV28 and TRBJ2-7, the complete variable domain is DVKVTQSSRYLVKRTGEKVFLECVQDMDHENMFWYRQDPGLGLRLIYFSYDVKMKEKGDIPEGYSVSREKKERFSLILESASTNQTSMYLCASSFLSQGAKYYEQYFGPGTRLTVT.

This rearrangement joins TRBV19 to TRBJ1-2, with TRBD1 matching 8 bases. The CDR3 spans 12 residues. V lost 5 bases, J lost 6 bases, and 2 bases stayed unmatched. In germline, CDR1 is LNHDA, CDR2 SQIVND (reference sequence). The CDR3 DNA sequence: TGTGCCAGTAGTTGGACAGGGCATGGCTACACCTTC. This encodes CASSWTGHGYTF.

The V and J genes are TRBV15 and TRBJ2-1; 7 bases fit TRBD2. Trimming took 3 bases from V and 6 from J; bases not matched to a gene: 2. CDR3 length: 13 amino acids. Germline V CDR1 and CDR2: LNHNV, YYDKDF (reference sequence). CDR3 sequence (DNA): TGTGCCACCAGCAGCACTAGCGTCAATGAGCAGTTCTTC. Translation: CATSSTSVNEQFF.

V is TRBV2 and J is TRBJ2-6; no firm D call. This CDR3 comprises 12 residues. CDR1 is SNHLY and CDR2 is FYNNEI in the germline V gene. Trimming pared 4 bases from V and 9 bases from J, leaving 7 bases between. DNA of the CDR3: TGTGCCAGCAGTGTTCTCCTCAACGTCCTGACTTTC. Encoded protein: CASSVLLNVLTF.

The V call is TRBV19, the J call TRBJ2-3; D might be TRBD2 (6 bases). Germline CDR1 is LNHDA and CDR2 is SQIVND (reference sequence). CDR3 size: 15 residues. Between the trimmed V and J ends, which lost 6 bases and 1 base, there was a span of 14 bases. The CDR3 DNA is TGTGCCAGTAGGATCGGGGGACGGGGCACAGATACGCAGTATTTT. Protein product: CASRIGGRGTDTQYF.

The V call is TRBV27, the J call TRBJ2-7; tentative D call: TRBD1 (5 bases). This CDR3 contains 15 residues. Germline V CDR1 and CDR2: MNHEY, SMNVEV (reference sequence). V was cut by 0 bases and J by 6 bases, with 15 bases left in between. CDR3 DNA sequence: TGTGCCAGCAGTTTATCTCGCGGAGTGGGGCGCGAGCAGTACTTC. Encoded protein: CASSLSRGVGREQYF.

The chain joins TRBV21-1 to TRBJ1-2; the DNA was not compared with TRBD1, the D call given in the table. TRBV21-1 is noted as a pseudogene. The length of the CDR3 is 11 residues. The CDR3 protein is CARGQVWGYTF. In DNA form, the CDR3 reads TGTGCCAGGGGACAGGTTTGGGGCTACACCTTC.

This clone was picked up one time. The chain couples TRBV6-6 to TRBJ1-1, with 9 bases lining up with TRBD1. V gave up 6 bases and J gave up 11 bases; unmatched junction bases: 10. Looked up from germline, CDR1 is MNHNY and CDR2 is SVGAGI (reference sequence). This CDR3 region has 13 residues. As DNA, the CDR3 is TGTGCCAGCAGACCCCCGGGACAGGGAAGCGCTTTCTTT. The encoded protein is CASRPPGQGSAFF.

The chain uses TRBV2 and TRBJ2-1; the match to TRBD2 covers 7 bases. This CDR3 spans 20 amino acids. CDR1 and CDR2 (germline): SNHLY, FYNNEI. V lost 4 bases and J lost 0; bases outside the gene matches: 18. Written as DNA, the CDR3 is TGTGCCAGCAGTGTACCGGGAGGTACCCTAGACAAGAGCTCCTACAATGAGCAGTTCTTC. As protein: CASSVPGGTLDKSSYNEQFF. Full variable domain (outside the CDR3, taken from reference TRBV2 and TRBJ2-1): EPEVTQTPSHQVTQMGQEVILRCVPISNHLYFYWYRQILGQKVEFLVSFYNNEISEKSEIFDDQFSVERPDGSNFTLKIRSTKLEDSAMYFCASSVPGGTLDKSSYNEQFFGPGTRLTVL.

The CDR3 region is CASSDRGSGGNTIYF. The CDR3, as DNA: TGTGCCAGCAGCGATAGAGGGAGTGGTGGAAACACCATATATTTT. The chain has TRBV28 and TRBJ1-3; D gene uncertain. Germline V gene lookup returns CDR1 MDHEN and CDR2 SYDVKM. This CDR3 is built from 15 residues. V was trimmed by 6 bases and J by 3 bases, leaving 15 bases between them.

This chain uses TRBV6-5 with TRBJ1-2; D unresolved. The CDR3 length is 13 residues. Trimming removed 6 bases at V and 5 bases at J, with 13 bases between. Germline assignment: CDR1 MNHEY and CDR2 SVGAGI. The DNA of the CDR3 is TGTGCCAGCAGGCCCACGGACTCTTATGGCTACACCTTC. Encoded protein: CASRPTDSYGYTF.

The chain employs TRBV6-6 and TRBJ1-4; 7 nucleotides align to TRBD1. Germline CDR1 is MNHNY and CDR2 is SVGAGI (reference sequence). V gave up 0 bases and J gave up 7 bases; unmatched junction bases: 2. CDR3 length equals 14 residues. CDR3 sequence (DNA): TGTGCCAGCAGTTACTCAGGGGGCGGTGAAAAACTGTTTTTT. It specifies CASSYSGGGEKLFF.

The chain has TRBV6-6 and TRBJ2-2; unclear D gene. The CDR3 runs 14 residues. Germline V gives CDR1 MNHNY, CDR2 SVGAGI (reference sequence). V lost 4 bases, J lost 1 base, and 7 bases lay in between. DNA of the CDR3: TGTGCCAGCAGTTCCCTTTTGAACACCGGGGAGCTGTTTTTT. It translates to CASSSLLNTGELFF.

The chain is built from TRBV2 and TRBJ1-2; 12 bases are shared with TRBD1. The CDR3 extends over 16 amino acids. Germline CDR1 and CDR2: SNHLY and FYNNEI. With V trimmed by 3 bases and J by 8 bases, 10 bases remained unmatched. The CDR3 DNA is TGTGCCAGCAGTGATCTCGGGGGACAGGGGGCCCTGGGCTACACCTTC. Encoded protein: CASSDLGGQGALGYTF. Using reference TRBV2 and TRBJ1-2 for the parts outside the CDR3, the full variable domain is EPEVTQTPSHQVTQMGQEVILRCVPISNHLYFYWYRQILGQKVEFLVSFYNNEISEKSEIFDDQFSVERPDGSNFTLKIRSTKLEDSAMYFCASSDLGGQGALGYTFGSGTRLTVV.

The CDR3 protein is CASSSPTDPNTEAFF. In DNA, the CDR3 is TGTGCCAGCAGCTCGCCGACAGACCCGAACACTGAAGCTTTCTTT. The chain couples TRBV5-4 to TRBJ1-1, with D maybe TRBD1 (5 bases). The CDR3 covers 15 residues. Between the trimmed V and J ends, which lost 3 bases and 1 base, there was a span of 13 bases. Germline lookup yields CDR1 SGHNT and CDR2 YYREEE (reference sequence).

For the CDR3, the DNA is TGTGCCAGCAGCTTGCTAGCGGACTACAATGAGCAGTTCTTC. Encoded protein: CASSLLADYNEQFF. The chain joins TRBV5-8 to TRBJ2-1; 7 positions agree with TRBD2. Trimming removed 1 base from V and 3 bases from J; junction bases left unmatched: 1. Germline values: CDR1 SGHTS, CDR2 YDEGEE. The CDR3 has 14 residues.

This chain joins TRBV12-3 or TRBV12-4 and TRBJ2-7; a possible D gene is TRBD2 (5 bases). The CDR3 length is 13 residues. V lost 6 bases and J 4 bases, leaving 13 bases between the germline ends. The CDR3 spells CASRAESGYEQYF. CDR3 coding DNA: TGTGCCAGCAGAGCTGAATCGGGGTACGAGCAGTACTTC.

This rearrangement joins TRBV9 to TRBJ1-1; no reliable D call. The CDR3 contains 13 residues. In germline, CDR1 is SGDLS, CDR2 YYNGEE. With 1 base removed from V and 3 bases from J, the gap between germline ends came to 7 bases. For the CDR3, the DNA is TGTGCCAGCAGCGTAAGTCGGGACACTGAAGCTTTCTTT. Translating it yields CASSVSRDTEAFF.

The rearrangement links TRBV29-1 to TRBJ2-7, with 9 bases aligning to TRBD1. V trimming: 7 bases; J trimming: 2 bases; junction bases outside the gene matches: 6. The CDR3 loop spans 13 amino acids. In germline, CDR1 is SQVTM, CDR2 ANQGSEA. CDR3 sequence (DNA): TGCAGCGCCCGGACAGGGGATACCTACGAGCAGTACTTC. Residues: CSARTGDTYEQYF.

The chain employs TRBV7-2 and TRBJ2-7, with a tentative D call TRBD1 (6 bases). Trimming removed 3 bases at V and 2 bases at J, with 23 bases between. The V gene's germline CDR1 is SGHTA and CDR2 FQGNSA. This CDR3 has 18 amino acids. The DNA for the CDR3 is TGTGCCAGCAGCTTCTCGGCAGGGGTTCGACCACTTCCCTACGAGCAGTACTTC. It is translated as CASSFSAGVRPLPYEQYF.